The 18 T cell receptor beta chains presented below share a single source sample, sequenced in a study of T cell responses to AZD1222 COVID-19 vaccine. Produced via immunoSEQ multiplex PCR; TCRdb's table is partial and in-frame only. The repertoire has just under 35,000 clones, around nine tenths of them found once; the top ten carry approximately 6.8%. The input for sequencing was peripheral blood, taken on day 0 of AZD1222 vaccination. All receptors derive from an adult in good health.

The rearrangement joins TRBV11-2 to TRBJ2-1; 9 nucleotides align to TRBD1. The germline V gene encodes CDR1 SGHAT and CDR2 FQNNGV. The CDR3 is made up of 15 amino acids. Trimming took 5 bases from V and 2 from J; bases not matched to a gene: 4. CDR3 loop: CASSAGQGTYNEQFF. CDR3 coding DNA: TGTGCCAGCAGCGCGGGACAGGGTACCTACAATGAGCAGTTCTTC. Based on the CDR3 plus reference TRBV11-2 and TRBJ2-1, the full variable domain is EAGVAQSPRYKIIEKRQSVAFWCNPISGHATLYWYQQILGQGPKLLIQFQNNGVVDDSQLPKDRFSAERLKGVDSTLKIQPAKLEDSAVYLCASSAGQGTYNEQFFGPGTRLTVL.

The V and J genes are TRBV28 and TRBJ2-3; tentative D call: TRBD2 (6 bases). Per the germline V gene, CDR1 is MDHEN and CDR2 is SYDVKM. V was clipped by 2 bases and J by 2 bases, with 11 bases between them. The CDR3 loop spans 15 amino acids. CDR3 protein: CASSLGGAYTDTQYF. CDR3 sequence (DNA): TGTGCCAGCAGTTTAGGCGGGGCCTACACAGATACGCAGTATTTT.

The V gene is TRBV7-2, the J gene TRBJ1-6, with D tentatively TRBD1 (6 bases). Trimming left V 1 base short and J 10 bases short, with 14 bases between. Germline-derived CDR1 and CDR2 are SGHTA and FQGNSA. This CDR3 comprises 15 residues. CDR3 sequence: CASSLVVRGNSPLHF. DNA for the CDR3: TGTGCCAGCAGCTTAGTCGTCAGGGGAAACTCACCCCTCCACTTT.

This rearrangement joins TRBV6-5 to TRBJ2-2; TRBD1 agrees at 7 bases. Looked up from germline, CDR1 is MNHEY and CDR2 is SVGAGI. The CDR3 totals 15 residues. The V gene end was trimmed by 7 bases and the J gene end by 0 bases; junction bases not matched to a gene: 5. CDR3 in DNA: TGTGCCAGCAAGGCCCAGGGGGCGAACACCGGGGAGCTGTTTTTT. This codes for CASKAQGANTGELFF.

This clone ranks as large. The chain is built from TRBV9 and TRBJ2-1, with D perhaps given as TRBD1 or TRBD2 (5 bases each). V dropped 0 bases and J dropped 8 bases, with 12 bases sitting between them. The CDR3 covers 14 residues. The germline V gene has CDR1 SGDLS and CDR2 YYNGEE. The CDR3 sequence is CASSVGFMGDEQFF. The CDR3 DNA reads TGTGCCAGCAGCGTAGGCTTCATGGGGGATGAGCAGTTCTTC.

The genes are TRBV29-1 and TRBJ1-1, with unresolved D. Trimming cost V 6 bases and J 4 bases, with 12 bases left between them. Germline V CDR1 and CDR2: SQVTM, ANQGSEA. The length of the CDR3 is 12 residues. CDR3 DNA sequence: TGCAGCGTCGAAATAGGAGTCACTGAAGCTTTCTTT. Its translation: CSVEIGVTEAFF. Filled out from reference TRBV29-1 and TRBJ1-1, the complete variable domain reads SAVISQKPSRDICQRGTSLTIQCQVDSQVTMMFWYRQQPGQSLTLIATANQGSEATYESGFVIDKFPISRPNLTFSTLTVSNMSPEDSSIYLCSVEIGVTEAFFGQGTRLTVV.

The chain is built from TRBV9 and TRBJ1-6, with D perhaps TRBD1 (6 bases). The CDR3 runs 15 residues. Trimming removed 6 bases at V and 7 bases at J, with 17 bases between. Looked up from germline, CDR1 is SGDLS and CDR2 is YYNGEE. The chain's CDR3 is CASTRYGGTNSPLHF. The CDR3 nucleotides read TGTGCCAGCACCCGATACGGAGGGACAAATTCACCCCTCCACTTT.

V and J are TRBV10-3 and TRBJ1-1; TRBD1 aligns across 7 bases. With 8 bases clipped from V and 8 bases from J, the junction kept 8 bases outside the gene matches. The germline V gene has CDR1 ENHRY and CDR2 SYGVKD. The CDR3 runs 12 residues. The CDR3 reads CAIGKTGSEAFF. In nucleotides, the CDR3 is TGTGCCATCGGAAAGACAGGGTCGGAAGCTTTCTTT.

The chain links TRBV11-1 to TRBJ2-2; 9 nucleotides align to TRBD1. The junction had 4 bases not matched to a gene; V was cut back by 5 bases and J by 3 bases. Germline values: CDR1 SGHAT, CDR2 FQDESV (reference sequence). This CDR3 has 15 residues. CDR3 sequence (DNA): TGTGCCAGCAGCCGGACAGGGGTGTACACCGGGGAGCTGTTTTTT. This sequence encodes CASSRTGVYTGELFF.

To note about this clone: Other nucleotide sequences from this sample produce the same CDR3. The J gene is TRBJ2-5, the V gene TRBV5-1; a weak D match, TRBD2 (7 bases). CDR3 length: 14 amino acids. V was shortened by 6 bases and J by 9 bases, with 21 bases between the two germline ends. Germline-derived CDR1 and CDR2 are SGHRS and YFSETQ. CDR3 nucleotide sequence: TGCGCCAGCACCCTACTACGGGGGGCTACTCCCCAGTACTTC. This sequence encodes CASTLLRGATPQYF.

The rearrangement joins TRBV27 to TRBJ2-2; perhaps TRBD2 as D (6 bases). Germline values: CDR1 MNHEY, CDR2 SMNVEV (reference sequence). V lost 2 bases to trimming and J lost 8 bases, with 12 bases between them. This CDR3 has 14 amino acids. CDR3 in amino acids: CASSLRRGTGELFF. The DNA of the CDR3 is TGTGCCAGCAGTTTACGTCGGGGGACGGGGGAGCTGTTTTTT.

This clone was counted a single time. V usage is TRBV19 and J usage is TRBJ1-5; a weak D match, TRBD1 (6 bases). The germline V gene has CDR1 LNHDA and CDR2 SQIVND (reference sequence). The ends were cut back, 7 bases at V and 0 bases at J, with 19 bases in the middle. CDR3 length equals 17 residues. CDR3 protein: CASTYRGQGNSNQPQHF. In DNA form, the CDR3 reads TGTGCCAGTACCTATCGGGGGCAGGGTAATAGCAATCAGCCCCAGCATTTT.

Regarding this clone: Sequence at one end of the junction differs from germline and may be a read error. The chain is built from TRBV7-7 and TRBJ2-2, with no clear D. The CDR3 contains 14 residues. Germline assignment: CDR1 SSHAT and CDR2 FNYEAQ (reference sequence). The DNA for the CDR3 is TGTGCTAGCAGCTCTCGACGGGACACCGGGGAGCTGTTTTTT. It yields the protein CASSSRRDTGELFF.

This clone was seen more than once but under ten times. The chain uses TRBV5-1 and TRBJ2-5; D unresolved. V was shortened by 3 bases and J by 2 bases, with 8 bases between the two germline ends. Germline CDR1 reads SGHRS; CDR2 reads YFSETQ. The CDR3 length is 13 residues. The CDR3: CASSWQYQETQYF. The DNA for the CDR3 is TGCGCCAGCAGCTGGCAGTATCAAGAGACCCAGTACTTC.

This chain links TRBV5-4 with TRBJ1-2; weak D call: TRBD1 (6 bases). Per the germline V gene, CDR1 is SGHNT and CDR2 is YYREEE (reference sequence). The CDR3 extends over 14 amino acids. V was clipped by 4 bases and J by 8 bases, with 18 bases between them. This CDR3 is CASSLKLGARGYTF. For the CDR3, the DNA is TGTGCCAGCAGCCTCAAATTGGGGGCCAGGGGCTACACCTTC.

In this sample, this clone turned up a few times. This chain connects TRBV6-5 to TRBJ1-6; D call uncertain. The CDR3 length is 14 residues. Per germline, CDR1 MNHEY and CDR2 SVGAGI. The V end was cut by 5 bases, the J end by 7 bases, with 12 bases between. The CDR3: CASSPWQANSPLHF. The CDR3, as DNA: TGTGCCAGCAGTCCTTGGCAGGCGAATTCACCCCTCCACTTT.

The rearrangement uses TRBV2 and TRBJ2-1; weak D call: TRBD2 (6 bases). The germline V and J ends were trimmed by 4 bases and 10 bases, with 23 bases remaining between them. CDR3 length equals 16 residues. CDR1 and CDR2 from the germline V gene are SNHLY and FYNNEI. The CDR3 loop is CASSAVGGTLGWEQFF. The CDR3 region has the DNA TGTGCCAGCAGTGCGGTGGGGGGTACCCTAGGGTGGGAGCAGTTCTTC.

V and J are TRBV4-1 and TRBJ1-3, with D perhaps TRBD1 (5 bases). Trimming removed 3 bases from V and 0 bases from J, with 12 bases in between. The CDR3 sequence is 16 residues long. Germline V lookup: CDR1 MGHRA, CDR2 YSYEKL. Here the CDR3 reads CASSQGVTFSGNTIYF. CDR3 nucleotide sequence: TGCGCCAGCAGCCAGGGGGTAACCTTCTCTGGAAACACCATATATTTT.